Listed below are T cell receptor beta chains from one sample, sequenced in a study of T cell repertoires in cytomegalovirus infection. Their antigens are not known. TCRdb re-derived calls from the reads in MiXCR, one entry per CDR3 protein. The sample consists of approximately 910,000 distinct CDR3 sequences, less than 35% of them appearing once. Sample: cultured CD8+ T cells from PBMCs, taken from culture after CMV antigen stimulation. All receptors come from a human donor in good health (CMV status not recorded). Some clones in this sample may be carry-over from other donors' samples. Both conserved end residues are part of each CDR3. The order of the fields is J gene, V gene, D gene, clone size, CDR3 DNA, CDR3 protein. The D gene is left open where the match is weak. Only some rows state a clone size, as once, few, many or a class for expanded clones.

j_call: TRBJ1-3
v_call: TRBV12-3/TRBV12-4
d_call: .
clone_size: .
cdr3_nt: TGTGCCAGCAACCTTGACGGTTTCTCTGGAAACACCATATATTTT
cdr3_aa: CASNLDGFSGNTIYF

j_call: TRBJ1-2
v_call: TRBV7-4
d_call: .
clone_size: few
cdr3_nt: TGTGCCAGCAGTTCCGGGGGTGCAGGACTTGGCGGTGACTTTGGCTACACCTTC
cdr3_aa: CASSSGGAGLGGDFGYTF

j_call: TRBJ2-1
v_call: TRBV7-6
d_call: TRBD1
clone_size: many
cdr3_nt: TGTGCCAGCAGCCCGTCCCGGGACAGGCAGATCAACAATGAGCAGTTCTTC
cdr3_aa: CASSPSRDRQINNEQFF

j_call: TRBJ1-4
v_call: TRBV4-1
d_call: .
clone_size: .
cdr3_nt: TGCGCCAGCAGCCAAGCTTCCCTCATAGCAACTAATGAAAAACTGTTTTTT
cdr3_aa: CASSQASLIATNEKLFF

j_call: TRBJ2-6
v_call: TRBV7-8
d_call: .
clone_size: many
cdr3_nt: TGTGCCAGCAGCTTATCCCCGACTGGGGCCAACGTCCTGACTTTC
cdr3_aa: CASSLSPTGANVLTF

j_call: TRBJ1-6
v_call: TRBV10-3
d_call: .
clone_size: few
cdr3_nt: TGTGCCATCAGTGAGTCGGACCTAATCTACTCCTATAATTCACCCCTCCACTTT
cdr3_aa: CAISESDLIYSYNSPLHF

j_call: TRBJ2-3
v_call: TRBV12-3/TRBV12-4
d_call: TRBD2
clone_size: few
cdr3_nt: TGTGCCAGCAGTTTCGAAATCCCGATCGGGGCGGGGGGGAACACAGATACGCAGTATTTT
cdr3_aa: CASSFEIPIGAGGNTDTQYF

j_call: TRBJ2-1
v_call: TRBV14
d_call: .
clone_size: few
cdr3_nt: TGTGCCAGCAGCCACGACAATGAGCAGTTCTTC
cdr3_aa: CASSHDNEQFF

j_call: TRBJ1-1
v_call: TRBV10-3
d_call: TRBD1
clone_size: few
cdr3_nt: TGTGCCATCAGGCTACAGGGGGCAATCACTGAAGCTTTCTTT
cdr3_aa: CAIRLQGAITEAFF

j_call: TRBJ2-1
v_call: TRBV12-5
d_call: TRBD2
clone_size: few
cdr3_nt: TGTGCTAGTGGTCCAACTAGCGGTTGGAATGAGCAGTTCTTC
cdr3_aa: CASGPTSGWNEQFF

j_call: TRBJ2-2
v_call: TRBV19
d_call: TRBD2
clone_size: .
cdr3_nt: TGTGCCAGTAGTGGAAAGACTAGCGGGGGAAGTACCGGGGAGCTGTTTTTT
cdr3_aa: CASSGKTSGGSTGELFF

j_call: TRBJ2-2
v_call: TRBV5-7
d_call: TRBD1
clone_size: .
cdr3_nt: TGTGCCAGCAGCTTGGGTAAACCAAAGACAGGGAAGCCACGACCGGGCACCGGGGAGCTGTTTTTT
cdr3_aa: CASSLGKPKTGKPRPGTGELFF

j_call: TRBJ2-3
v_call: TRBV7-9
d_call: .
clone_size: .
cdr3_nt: TGTGCCAGCAACCCCGCTGGGACTTCGAACACAGATACGCAGTATTTT
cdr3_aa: CASNPAGTSNTDTQYF

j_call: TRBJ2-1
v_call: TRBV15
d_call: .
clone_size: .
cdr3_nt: TGTGCCACCAGCAGATCCAGGGGAGTCGACAATGAGCAGTTCTTC
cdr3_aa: CATSRSRGVDNEQFF

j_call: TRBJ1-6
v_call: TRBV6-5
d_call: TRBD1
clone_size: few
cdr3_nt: TGTGCCAGCAGTTACCTGGGACAGGGGGAGGATTGGGATAATTCACCCCTCCACTTT
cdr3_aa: CASSYLGQGEDWDNSPLHF

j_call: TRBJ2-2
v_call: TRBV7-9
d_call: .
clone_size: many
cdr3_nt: TGTGCCAGCAGCTCCGGCATTTACACCGGGGAGCTGTTTTTT
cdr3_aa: CASSSGIYTGELFF

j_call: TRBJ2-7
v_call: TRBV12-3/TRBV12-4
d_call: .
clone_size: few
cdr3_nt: TGTGCCAGCAGTTTTGGGCAGGTTCCAGGCGAGCAGTACTTC
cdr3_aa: CASSFGQVPGEQYF

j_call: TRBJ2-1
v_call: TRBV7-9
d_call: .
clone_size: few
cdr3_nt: TGTGCCAGCAGGCCCGGGTATGAGCAGTTCTTC
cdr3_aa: CASRPGYEQFF

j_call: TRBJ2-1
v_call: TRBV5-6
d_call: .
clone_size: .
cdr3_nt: TGTGCCAGCAGCTCGGCCGGGACAACAGTTACAATGAGCGGATTCTTC
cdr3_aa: CASSSAGTTVTMSGFF

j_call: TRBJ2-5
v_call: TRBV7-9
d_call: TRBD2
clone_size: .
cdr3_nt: TGTGCCAGCAGACTGCTTACATACGGGGGGGCCCCTGAGACCCAGTACTTC
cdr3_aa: CASRLLTYGGAPETQYF

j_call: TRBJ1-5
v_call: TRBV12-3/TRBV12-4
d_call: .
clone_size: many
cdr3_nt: TGTGCCAGCACCATTAGGGGCAATCAGCCCCAGCATTTT
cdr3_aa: CASTIRGNQPQHF

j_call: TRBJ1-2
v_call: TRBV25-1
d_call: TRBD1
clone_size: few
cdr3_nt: TGTGCCAGCAGTGAGGGGACAGGGCCGTCCTATGGCTACACCTTC
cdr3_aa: CASSEGTGPSYGYTF

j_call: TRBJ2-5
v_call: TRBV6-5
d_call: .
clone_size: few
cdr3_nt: TGTGCCAGCAGTTACTCGAGACAGCTCCAAGAGACCCAGTACTTC
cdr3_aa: CASSYSRQLQETQYF

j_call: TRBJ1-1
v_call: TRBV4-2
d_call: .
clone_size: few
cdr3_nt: TGTGCCAGCAGCCAAGTCCTGGGGGCAGAAGAAGCTTTCTTT
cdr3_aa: CASSQVLGAEEAFF

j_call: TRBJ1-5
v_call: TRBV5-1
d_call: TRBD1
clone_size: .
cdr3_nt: TGCGCCAGCAGCCCGACAGGGTTGGACGGTCAGCCCCAGCATTTT
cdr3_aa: CASSPTGLDGQPQHF

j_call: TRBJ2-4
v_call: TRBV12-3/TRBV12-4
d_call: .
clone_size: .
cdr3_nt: TGTGCCAGCAGTCTAGCGTCTTTAGGGGCAAACATTCAGTACTTC
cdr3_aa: CASSLASLGANIQYF

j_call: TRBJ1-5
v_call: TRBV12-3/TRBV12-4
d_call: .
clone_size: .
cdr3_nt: TGTGCCAGCAGGCAGGGGAATGTCTTTCAGCCCCAGCATTTT
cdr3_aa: CASRQGNVFQPQHF

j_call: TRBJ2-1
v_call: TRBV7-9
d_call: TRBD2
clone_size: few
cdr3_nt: TGTGCCAGCAGCTTAGCGAATAGCGGGGGCGATGAGCAGTTCTTC
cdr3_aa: CASSLANSGGDEQFF

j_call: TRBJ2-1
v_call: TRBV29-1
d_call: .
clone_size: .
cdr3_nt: TGCAGCGTTGATGGCGGCAGGAGCAATGAGCAGTTCTTC
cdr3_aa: CSVDGGRSNEQFF

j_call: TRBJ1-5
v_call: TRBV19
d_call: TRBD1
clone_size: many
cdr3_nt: TGTGCCAGTAGTAACCGGGACAGGGGGCTTTATCAGCCCCAGCATTTT
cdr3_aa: CASSNRDRGLYQPQHF

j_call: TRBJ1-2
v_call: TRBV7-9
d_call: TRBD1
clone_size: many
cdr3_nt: TGTGCCACCCTTGGTCAGCCCGGGACAGGAACTTTCGGCTACACCTTC
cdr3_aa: CATLGQPGTGTFGYTF

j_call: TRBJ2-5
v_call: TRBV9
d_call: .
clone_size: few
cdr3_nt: TGTGCCAGCAGCGTCGGGCAGGGCCAAGAGACCCAGTACTTC
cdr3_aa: CASSVGQGQETQYF

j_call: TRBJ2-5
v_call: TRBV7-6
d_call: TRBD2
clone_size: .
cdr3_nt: TGTGCCAGCAGCCCTCAGCGGGGGACCCAAGAGACCCAGTACTTC
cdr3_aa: CASSPQRGTQETQYF

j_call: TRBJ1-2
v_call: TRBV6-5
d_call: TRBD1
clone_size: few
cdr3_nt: TGTGCCAGCAGTTACGAGGGACAGGGGTTCTATGGCTACACCTTC
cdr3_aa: CASSYEGQGFYGYTF

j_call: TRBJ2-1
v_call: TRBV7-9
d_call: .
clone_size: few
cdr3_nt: TGTGCCAGCAGCCACCGGGACCTACCCCTTATGAATGAGCAGTTCTTC
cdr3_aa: CASSHRDLPLMNEQFF

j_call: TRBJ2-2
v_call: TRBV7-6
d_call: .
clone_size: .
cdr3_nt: TGTGCCAGCAGCTATGTCGGGGAGCTGTTTTTT
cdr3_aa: CASSYVGELFF

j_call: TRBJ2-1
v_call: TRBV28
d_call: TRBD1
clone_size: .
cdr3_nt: TGTGCCAGCAGTTTTAGAGACAGGGGACACAATGAGCAGTTCTTC
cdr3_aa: CASSFRDRGHNEQFF

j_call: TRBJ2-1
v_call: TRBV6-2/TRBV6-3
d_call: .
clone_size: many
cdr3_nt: TGTGCCAGCAGTCATAAACTGGATCACTCCTACAATGAGCAGTTCTTC
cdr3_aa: CASSHKLDHSYNEQFF

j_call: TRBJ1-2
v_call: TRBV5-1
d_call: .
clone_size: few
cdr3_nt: TGCGCCAGCAGCTTGGCGACTCCCACGGCAGGCCATGGCTACACCTTC
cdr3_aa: CASSLATPTAGHGYTF

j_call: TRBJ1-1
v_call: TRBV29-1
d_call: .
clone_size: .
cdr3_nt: TGCAGCGTTGAAGCAGAAGCTTTCTTT
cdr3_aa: CSVEAEAFF

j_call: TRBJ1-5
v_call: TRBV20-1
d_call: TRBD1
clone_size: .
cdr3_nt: TGCAGTGCTAGCGCCGGGACAGGGCATCAGCCCCAGCATTTT
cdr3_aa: CSASAGTGHQPQHF

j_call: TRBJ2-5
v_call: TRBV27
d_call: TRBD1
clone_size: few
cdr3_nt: TGTGCCAGCAGTCCAGGGGGCCGGGGGACCCAGTACTTC
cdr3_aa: CASSPGGRGTQYF

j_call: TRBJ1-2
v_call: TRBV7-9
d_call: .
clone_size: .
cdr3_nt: TGTGCCAGCAGCTTCCTATCGACAGTTAATCCTTATGGCTACACCTTC
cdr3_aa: CASSFLSTVNPYGYTF

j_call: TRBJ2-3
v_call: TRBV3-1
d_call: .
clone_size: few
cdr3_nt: TGTGCCAGCAGCCAAGAAGGGGACACGCAGTATTTT
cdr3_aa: CASSQEGDTQYF

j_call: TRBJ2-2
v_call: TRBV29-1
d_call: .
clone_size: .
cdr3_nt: TGCAGCGTTGCCCGGACAGAAAACACCGGGGAGCTGTTTTTT
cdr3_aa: CSVARTENTGELFF

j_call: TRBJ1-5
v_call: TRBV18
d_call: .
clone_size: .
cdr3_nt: TGTGCCAGCTCACCCAGTTATACATTTGATAGCAATCAGCCCCAGCATTTT
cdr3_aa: CASSPSYTFDSNQPQHF

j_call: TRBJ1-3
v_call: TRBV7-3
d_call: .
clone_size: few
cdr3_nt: TGTGCCAGCAGCTTACCGGCGGGCTCTGGAAACACCATATATTTT
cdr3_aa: CASSLPAGSGNTIYF

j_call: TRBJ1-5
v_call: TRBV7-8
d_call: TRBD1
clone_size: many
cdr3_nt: TGTGCCAGCAGCAACGACAGGGAAACCTCAAGAGGCAATCAGCCCCAGCATTTT
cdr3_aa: CASSNDRETSRGNQPQHF